This T cell receptor (beta chain) was recovered during a study of blood T cell repertoires in COVID-19. Looking at the study overall: Spain, Italy and the United States supplied samples that represented acute and convalescent COVID-19. PBMCs, B-cell-depleted T cells, or T cells provided the cDNA or gDNA that made up the material.

CDR1 and CDR2 from the germline V gene are SGHDT and YYEEEE. CDR3 length: 13 residues. V dropped 1 base and J dropped 2 bases, with 4 bases sitting between them. How the authors handled the data: Amplification with reference gene primers provided the estimates of nucleated cell counts. Assay: immunoSEQ multiplex PCR; the TCRdb copy retains only in-frame clones and omits some. V, J and clone size are those of that table, while D and trimming were read from the DNA. The profile shows about 14,000 clones, around three quarters of them singletons. The specimen sequenced was peripheral blood. The sequence was obtained from a man between 65 and 85 years old with acute or convalescent COVID-19. The chain joins TRBV5-6 to TRBJ1-5, with D unclear. The CDR3 is CASSLTGNQPQHF. The CDR3 DNA sequence: TGTGCCAGCAGCTTGACAGGCAATCAGCCCCAGCATTTT. The entire variable domain, with the rest obtained from reference TRBV5-6 and TRBJ1-5, is as follows: DAGVTQSPTHLIKTRGQQVTLRCSPKSGHDTVSWYQQALGQGPQFIFQYYEEEERQRGNFPDRFSGHQFPNYSSELNVNALLLGDSALYLCASSLTGNQPQHFGDGTRLSIL.